The present entry profiles one T cell receptor beta chain with its context. Its antigen is undetermined. Trimming removed 0 bases from V and 3 bases from J, with 12 bases in between. Germline loops: CDR1 MNHNS, CDR2 SASEGT. The CDR3 runs 15 residues. This PCR relied on a set of 60 Vbeta primers and 13 Jbeta primers. TCRdb keeps only in-frame clones here, not all; method: immunoSEQ multiplex PCR. The sample gives about 83,000 clones, 60% to 85% of which show up once; approximately 5.6% is in the top ten. The entry originates in a study of cytomegalovirus exposure and HLA in healthy donors. The study's findings and limits: Earlier analysis found most TCR beta V segments productive about 90% or about 30% of the time.

The chain carries TRBV6-1 and TRBJ2-7; possibly TRBD2 for D (5 bases). The sequenced sample was PBMCs. The receptor was derived from a man aged 18 to 35 in good health and CMV-seropositive. The CDR3 DNA reads as TGTGCCAGCAGTGAAGCCCTACTAGTTGTCTACGAGCAGTACTTC. Translating it yields CASSEALLVVYEQYF.